Presented here are 11 T cell receptor beta chains from one specimen sequenced in a study of post-analysis software for immune sequencing data. General observations from the study: TRBV segments more frequent in patients than in controls numbered roughly 5 and included TRBV5-6, TRBV5-1 and TRBV20-1.

Antigens for these TCRs are unknown. Unique molecular identifiers tagged the TCR beta cDNA libraries. TCRdb ran MiXCR on the PCR reads and lists one entry per CDR3 protein. The sample lists 350,000 to 450,000 distinct CDR3 sequences, 30% to 45% seen once, with under 15% in the top ten. Sequencing was done on a sample of blood. The receptors were sampled from a girl aged 5 to 17 with multiple sclerosis.

This clonotype was picked up one time. The chain couples TRBV4-3 to TRBJ1-4, with 7 bases fitting TRBD1. This CDR3 is 17 amino acids long. Trimming took 4 bases from V and 4 from J; bases not matched to a gene: 12. Germline V gene lookup returns CDR1 LGHNA and CDR2 YSLEER. This CDR3 reads CASSLSAEGAYNEKLFF. In nucleotides, the CDR3 is TGCGCCAGCAGCCTCTCTGCTGAGGGGGCTTATAATGAAAAACTGTTTTTT.

This clonotype showed up just a few times. The chain combines TRBV5-1 with TRBJ2-5, with D tentatively TRBD1 (6 bases). CDR1 and CDR2 from the germline V gene are SGHRS and YFSETQ. V was pared by 2 bases and J by 4 bases, with 12 bases between. This CDR3 is built from 14 residues. This CDR3 is CASSFTGFGETQYF. In DNA form, the CDR3 reads TGCGCCAGCAGCTTTACAGGGTTCGGAGAGACCCAGTACTTC.

As for this clonotype: The junction departs from germline at one end; a sequencing error may be responsible. The chain carries TRBV7-7 and TRBJ1-1; 8 positions match TRBD1. The CDR3 contains 15 residues. Germline-derived CDR1 and CDR2 are SSHAT and FNYEAQ (reference sequence). Here the CDR3 reads CASSSTGGRRTEAFF. The CDR3, as DNA: TGTGCTAGCAGCTCCACAGGGGGGCGGCGCACTGAAGCTTTCTTT.

This clonotype was found a few times. This chain joins TRBV20-1 and TRBJ1-5; D is uncertain. This CDR3 region has 15 residues. Germline V gene sequence: CDR1 DFQATT, CDR2 SNEGSKA (reference sequence). V dropped 1 base and J dropped 7 bases, with 17 bases sitting between them. CDR3 nucleotide sequence: TGCAGTGCTAGAGCTTTGACGGCGCCGGGGCAGCCCCAGCATTTT. This codes for CSARALTAPGQPQHF.

The chain combines TRBV20-1 with TRBJ2-7, with 9 bases matching TRBD1. Germline V lookup: CDR1 DFQATT, CDR2 SNEGSKA (reference sequence). This CDR3 has 15 residues. Trimming cost V 1 base and J 1 base; bases outside gene matches: 5. CDR3 protein: CSARVRDRVSYEQYF. The CDR3 nucleotides read TGCAGTGCTAGAGTTCGGGACAGGGTTTCCTACGAGCAGTACTTC.

This clonotype was counted a single time. The rearrangement joins TRBV15 to TRBJ2-1; 9 bases map to TRBD1. Gene TRBJ2-7 matches the end of the DNA better, so the J call may be wrong. The CDR3 is 15 amino acids. Germline assignment: CDR1 LNHNV and CDR2 YYDKDF (reference sequence). The CDR3 DNA reads as TGTGCCACCAGGACCGGGACAGGGTTTCGGAACGAGCAGTACTTC. The encoded protein is CATRTGTGFRNEQYF.

The chain links TRBV5-1 to TRBJ2-5; 9 bases match TRBD2. J gave up 2 bases and V 7 bases, and 9 bases lay outside the gene matches. Germline assignment: CDR1 SGHRS and CDR2 YFSETQ. The CDR3 sequence is 15 residues long. CDR3 in amino acids: CASRPSGGPQETQYF. As DNA, the CDR3 is TGCGCCAGCCGACCGAGCGGGGGGCCGCAAGAGACCCAGTACTTC.

Note on this clonotype: Possible read error: a much larger clone is one base away. The V gene is TRBV15, the J gene TRBJ1-1; D remains ambiguous. Trimming stripped 0 bases from V and 2 bases from J, with 4 bases between. Germline V gene sequence: CDR1 LNHNV, CDR2 YYDKDF (reference sequence). CDR3 length: 13 residues. CDR3 in amino acids: CATSREINTEAFF. Here the CDR3 DNA reads TGTGCCACCAGCAGAGAGATAAACACTGAAGCTTTCTTT.

This clonotype was picked up many times. The V gene is TRBV7-9, the J gene TRBJ1-2, with 10 bases lining up with TRBD1. The CDR3 has 14 amino acids. CDR1 and CDR2 (germline): SEHNR, FQNEAQ (reference sequence). V shed 3 bases and J 4 bases; nucleotides not matched to a gene: 2. The CDR3 is CASSFGTGAYGYTF. The CDR3 DNA sequence: TGTGCCAGCAGCTTTGGGACAGGGGCCTATGGCTACACCTTC.

This sequence joins TRBV20-1 and TRBJ2-7; 12 bases fit TRBD2. Germline trimming cut 3 bases from V and 1 base from J; bases unmatched to any gene: 4. The CDR3 has 15 residues. Germline loops: CDR1 DFQATT, CDR2 SNEGSKA (reference sequence). This CDR3 is CSASLAGGPSYEQYF. The CDR3 DNA is TGCAGTGCTAGCCTAGCGGGGGGGCCGTCCTACGAGCAGTACTTC.

This chain connects TRBV3-1 to TRBJ2-4; 10 bases are shared with TRBD2. V lost 2 bases, J lost 1 base, and 8 bases stayed unmatched. This CDR3 spans 18 amino acids. Germline V CDR1 and CDR2: LGHDT, YNNKEL (reference sequence). CDR3 in amino acids: CASSQNLAGESAKNIQYF. CDR3 DNA sequence: TGTGCCAGCAGCCAAAACCTAGCGGGGGAGAGTGCCAAAAACATTCAGTACTTC.